This T cell receptor beta chain was found in a study of T cell clusters in autoimmune cytopenias. In the study overall: The mean age of healthy donor controls was 56 years, the median approximately 62 years. Study results and limitations: Active autoimmune hepatitis patients had about 3.3-fold fewer exclusive TRB clusters than healthy donors. Primary autoimmune cytopenia patients appeared to lack physiological T cell clusters present in healthy donors.

TRB amplification used roughly 250 ng of peripheral blood genomic DNA. TRB rearrangements were amplified by touch-down multiplex PCR with mixed TRB-A/B primers. Reprocessing the multiplex PCR reads, TCRdb reports a single entry for every CDR3 protein and omits DNA. Recorded for this sample: about 7,000 distinct CDR3 sequences. Per the germline V gene, CDR1 is KGHSH and CDR2 is LQKENI. The CDR3 runs 12 residues. With regard to this clonotype: The antigen remains undetermined.

Another study also made use of these data, one on T cell repertoires in aging, cancer and after chemotherapy.

The chain joins TRBV18 to TRBJ2-2. The sequence derives from a human donor in good health. The sequencing sample was made of peripheral blood. The CDR3 sequence is CASSPPIGELFF.